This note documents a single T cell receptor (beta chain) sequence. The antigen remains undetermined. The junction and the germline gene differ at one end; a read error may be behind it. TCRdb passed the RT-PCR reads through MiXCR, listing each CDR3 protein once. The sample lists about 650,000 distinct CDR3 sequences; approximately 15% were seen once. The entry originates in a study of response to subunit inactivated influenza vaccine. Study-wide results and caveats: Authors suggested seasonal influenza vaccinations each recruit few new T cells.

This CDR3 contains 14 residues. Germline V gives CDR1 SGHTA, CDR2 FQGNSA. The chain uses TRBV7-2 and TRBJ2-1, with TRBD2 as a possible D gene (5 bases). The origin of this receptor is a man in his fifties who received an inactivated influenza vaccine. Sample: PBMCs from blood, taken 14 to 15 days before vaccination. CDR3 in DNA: TGTGCCAGCAGCTCAATCGGGGTTTACAATGAACAGTTCTTC. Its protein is CASSSIGVYNEQFF.